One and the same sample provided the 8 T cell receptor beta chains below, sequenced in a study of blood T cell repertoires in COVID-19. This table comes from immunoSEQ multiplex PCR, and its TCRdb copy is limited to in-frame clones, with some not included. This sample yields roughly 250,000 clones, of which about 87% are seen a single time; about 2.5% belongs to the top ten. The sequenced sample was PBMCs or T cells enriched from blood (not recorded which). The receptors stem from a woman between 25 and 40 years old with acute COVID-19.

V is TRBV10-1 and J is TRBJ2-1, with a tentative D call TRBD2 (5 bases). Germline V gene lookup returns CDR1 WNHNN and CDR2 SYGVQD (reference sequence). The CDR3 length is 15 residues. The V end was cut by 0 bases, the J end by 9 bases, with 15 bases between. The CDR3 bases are TGCGCCAGCAGTGAGTCCACGGGGAGTCTTCGTGAGCAGTTCTTC. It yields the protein CASSESTGSLREQFF.

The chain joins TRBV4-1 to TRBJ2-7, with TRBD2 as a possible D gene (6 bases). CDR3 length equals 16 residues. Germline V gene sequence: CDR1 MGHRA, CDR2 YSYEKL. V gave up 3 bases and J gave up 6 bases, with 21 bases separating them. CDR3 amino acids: CASSHSRLARRSEQYF. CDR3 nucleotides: TGCGCCAGCAGCCACTCCCGTCTAGCGAGAAGAAGCGAGCAGTACTTC.

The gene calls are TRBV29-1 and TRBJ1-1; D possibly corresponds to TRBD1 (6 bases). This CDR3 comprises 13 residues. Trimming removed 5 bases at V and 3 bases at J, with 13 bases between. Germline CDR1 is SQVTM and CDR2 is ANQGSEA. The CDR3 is CSVLRGMDTEAFF. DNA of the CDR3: TGCAGCGTTCTAAGGGGGATGGACACTGAAGCTTTCTTT.

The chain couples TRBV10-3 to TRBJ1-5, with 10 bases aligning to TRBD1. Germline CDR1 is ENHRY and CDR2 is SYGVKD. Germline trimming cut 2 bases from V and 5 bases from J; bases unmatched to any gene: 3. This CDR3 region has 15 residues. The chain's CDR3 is CAISEEGTGDQPQHF. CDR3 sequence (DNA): TGTGCCATCAGTGAGGAGGGGACAGGGGATCAGCCCCAGCATTTT.

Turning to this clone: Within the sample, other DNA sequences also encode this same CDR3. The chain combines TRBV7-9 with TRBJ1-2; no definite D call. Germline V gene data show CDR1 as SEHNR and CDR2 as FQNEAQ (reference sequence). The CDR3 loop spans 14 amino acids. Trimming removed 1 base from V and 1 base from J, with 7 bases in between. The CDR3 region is CASSLEGGNYGYTF. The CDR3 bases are TGTGCCAGCAGCTTAGAAGGCGGTAACTATGGCTACACCTTC.

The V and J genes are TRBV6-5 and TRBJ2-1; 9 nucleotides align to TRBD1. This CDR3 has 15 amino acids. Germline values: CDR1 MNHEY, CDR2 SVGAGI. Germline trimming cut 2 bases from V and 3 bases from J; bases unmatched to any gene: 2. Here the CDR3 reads CASSYDRGFYNEQFF. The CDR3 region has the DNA TGTGCCAGCAGTTACGACAGGGGGTTCTACAATGAGCAGTTCTTC.

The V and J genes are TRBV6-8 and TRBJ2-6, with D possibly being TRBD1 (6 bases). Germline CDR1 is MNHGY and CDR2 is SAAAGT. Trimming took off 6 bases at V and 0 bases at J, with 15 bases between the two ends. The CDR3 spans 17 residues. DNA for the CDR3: TGTGCCAGCAGGGCCGGGACACCTAACTCTGGGGCCAACGTCCTGACTTTC. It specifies CASRAGTPNSGANVLTF.

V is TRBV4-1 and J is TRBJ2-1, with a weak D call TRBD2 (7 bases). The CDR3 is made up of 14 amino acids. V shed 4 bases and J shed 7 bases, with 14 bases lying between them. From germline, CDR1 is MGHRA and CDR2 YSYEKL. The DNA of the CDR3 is TGCGCCAGCAGCCTAGGAGGGGGGGCAAATGAGCAGTTCTTC. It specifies CASSLGGGANEQFF.